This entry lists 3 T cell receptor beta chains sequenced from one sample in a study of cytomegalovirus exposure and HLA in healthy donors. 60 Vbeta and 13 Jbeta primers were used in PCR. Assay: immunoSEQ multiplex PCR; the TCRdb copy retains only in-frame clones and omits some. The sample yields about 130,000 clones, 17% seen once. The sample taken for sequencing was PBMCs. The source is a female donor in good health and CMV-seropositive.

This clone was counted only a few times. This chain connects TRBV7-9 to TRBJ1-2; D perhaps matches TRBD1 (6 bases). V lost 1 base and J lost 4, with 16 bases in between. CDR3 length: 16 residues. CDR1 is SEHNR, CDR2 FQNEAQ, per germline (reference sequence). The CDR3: CASSLGTRGVLYGYTF. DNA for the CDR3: TGTGCCAGCAGCTTAGGTACCAGGGGCGTACTCTATGGCTACACCTTC.

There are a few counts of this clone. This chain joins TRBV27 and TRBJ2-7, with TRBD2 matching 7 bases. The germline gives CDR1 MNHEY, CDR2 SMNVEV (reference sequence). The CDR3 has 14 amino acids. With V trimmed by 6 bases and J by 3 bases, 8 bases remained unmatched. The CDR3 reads CASSEAGRGYEQYF. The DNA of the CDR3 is TGTGCCAGCAGCGAAGCGGGAAGGGGCTACGAGCAGTACTTC.

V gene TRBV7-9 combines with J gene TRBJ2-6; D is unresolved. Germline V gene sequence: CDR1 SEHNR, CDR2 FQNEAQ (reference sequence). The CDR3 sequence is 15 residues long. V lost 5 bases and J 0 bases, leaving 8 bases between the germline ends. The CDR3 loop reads CASSPLGSGANVLTF. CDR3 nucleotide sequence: TGTGCCAGCAGCCCTCTCGGCTCTGGGGCCAACGTCCTGACTTTC.